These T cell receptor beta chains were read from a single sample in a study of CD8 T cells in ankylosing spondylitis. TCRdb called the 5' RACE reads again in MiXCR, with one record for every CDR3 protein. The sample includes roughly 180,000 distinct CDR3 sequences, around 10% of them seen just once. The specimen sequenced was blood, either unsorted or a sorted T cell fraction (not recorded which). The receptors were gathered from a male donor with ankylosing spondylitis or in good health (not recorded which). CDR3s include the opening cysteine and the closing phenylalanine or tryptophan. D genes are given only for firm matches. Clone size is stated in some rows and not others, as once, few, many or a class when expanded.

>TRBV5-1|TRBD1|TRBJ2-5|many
CASSFNSQGAGETQYF
TGCGCCAGCAGCTTCAATTCACAGGGGGCTGGTGAGACCCAGTACTTC
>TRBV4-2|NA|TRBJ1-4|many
CASSQTEKLFF
TGTGCCAGCAGCCAGACAGAAAAACTGTTTTTT
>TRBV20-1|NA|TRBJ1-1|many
CSARGLGNLGGTEAFF
TGCAGTGCTAGAGGGTTAGGTAATCTGGGGGGCACTGAAGCTTTCTTT
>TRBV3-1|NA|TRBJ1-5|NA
CASSPRGINEGMQSQHF
TGTGCCAGCAGCCCCCGAGGGATTAATGAGGGGATGCAGTCCCAGCATTTT
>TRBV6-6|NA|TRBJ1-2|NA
CASSPGAGNGYTF
TGTGCCAGCAGCCCAGGGGCGGGTAATGGCTACACCTTC
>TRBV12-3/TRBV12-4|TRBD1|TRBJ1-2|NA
CASRPDRGDYGYTF
TGTGCCAGCAGACCGGACAGGGGAGACTATGGCTACACCTTC
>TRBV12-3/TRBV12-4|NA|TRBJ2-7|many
CASSFGELNEQYF
TGTGCCAGCAGTTTTGGGGAACTCAACGAGCAGTACTTC
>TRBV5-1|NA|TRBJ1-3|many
CASSLGASAGNTIYF
TGCGCCAGCAGCCTAGGGGCCTCGGCTGGAAACACCATATATTTT
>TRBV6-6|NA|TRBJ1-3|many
CASSYTALNTIYF
TGTGCCAGCAGTTACACGGCCCTAAACACCATATATTTT
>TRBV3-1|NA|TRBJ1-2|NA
CASSQGEGGYTF
TGTGCCAGCAGCCAAGGGGAGGGGGGCTACACCTTC
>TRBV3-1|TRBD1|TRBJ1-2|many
CASSQVQGAYGYTF
TGTGCCAGCAGCCAAGTACAGGGGGCCTATGGCTACACCTTC
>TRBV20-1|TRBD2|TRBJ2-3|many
CSARDPASGGTNTQYF
TGCAGTGCTAGAGATCCGGCTAGCGGGGGGACAAATACGCAGTATTTT
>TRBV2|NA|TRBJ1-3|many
CASSELTERNTIYF
TGTGCCAGCAGTGAATTGACAGAAAGAAACACCATATATTTT
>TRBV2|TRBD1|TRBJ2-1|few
CASRQGDRSYNEQFF
TGTGCCAGCAGGCAGGGGGACCGGTCCTACAATGAGCAGTTCTTC
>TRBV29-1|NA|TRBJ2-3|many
CSVEDHERADTQYF
TGCAGCGTTGAAGATCATGAGCGGGCAGATACGCAGTATTTT
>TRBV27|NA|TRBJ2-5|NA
CASSTNYKGQLQETQYF
TGTGCCAGCAGCACCAACTATAAAGGACAGCTTCAAGAGACCCAGTACTTC
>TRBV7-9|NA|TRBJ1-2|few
CASSFAGSYGYTF
TGTGCCAGCAGCTTTGCCGGCAGCTATGGCTACACCTTC
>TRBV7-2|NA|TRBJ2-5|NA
CASSPLARGETQYF
TGTGCCAGCAGCCCTCTAGCCAGAGGAGAGACCCAGTACTTC
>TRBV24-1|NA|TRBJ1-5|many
CATSDLGRTHF
TGTGCCACCAGTGATCTGGGACGTACACATTTT
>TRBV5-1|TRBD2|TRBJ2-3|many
CASSSTSGSGIPDTQYF
TGCGCCAGCAGCTCTACTAGCGGGAGCGGAATCCCAGATACGCAGTATTTT
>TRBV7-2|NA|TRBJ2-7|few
CASSPYGREQYF
TGTGCCAGCAGCCCTTATGGGCGGGAGCAGTACTTC
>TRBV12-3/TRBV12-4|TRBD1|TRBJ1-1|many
CASSWTGGTEAFF
TGTGCCAGCAGTTGGACAGGGGGCACTGAAGCTTTCTTT
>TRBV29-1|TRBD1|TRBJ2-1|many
CSVGQGGDEQFF
TGCAGCGTTGGACAGGGGGGCGATGAGCAGTTCTTC
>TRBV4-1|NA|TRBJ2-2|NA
CASSQAPQGELFF
TGCGCCAGCAGCCAAGCCCCACAGGGGGAGCTGTTTTTT
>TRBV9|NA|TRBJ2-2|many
CASSNHGDARKYTGELFF
TGTGCCAGCAGCAATCATGGGGACGCCAGAAAATACACCGGGGAGCTGTTTTTT
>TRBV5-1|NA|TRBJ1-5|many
CASSPEAGNQPQHF
TGCGCCAGCAGCCCGGAGGCGGGGAATCAGCCCCAGCATTTT
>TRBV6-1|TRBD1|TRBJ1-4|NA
CANSPGTGVTNEKLFF
TGTGCCAACAGCCCCGGGACAGGGGTTACTAATGAAAAACTGTTTTTT
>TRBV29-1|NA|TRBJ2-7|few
CSVEGPYEQYF
TGCAGCGTTGAAGGCCCCTACGAGCAGTACTTC
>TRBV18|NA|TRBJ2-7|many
CASSPSEGNDEQYF
TGTGCCAGCTCACCATCCGAGGGAAACGACGAGCAGTACTTC
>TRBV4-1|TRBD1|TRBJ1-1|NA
CASSPGQGANTEAFF
TGCGCCAGCAGCCCCGGACAGGGGGCGAACACTGAAGCTTTCTTT
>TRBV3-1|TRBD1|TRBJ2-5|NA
CASNPDRAGRETQYF
TGTGCCAGCAACCCAGACAGGGCCGGTAGAGAGACCCAGTACTTC
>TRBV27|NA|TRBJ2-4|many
CASSLNGKNIQYF
TGTGCCAGCAGTTTGAACGGGAAAAACATTCAGTACTTC
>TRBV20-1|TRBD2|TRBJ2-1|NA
CSATRTSGSRNNEQFF
TGCAGTGCTACCCGGACTAGCGGGAGTCGGAATAATGAGCAGTTCTTC
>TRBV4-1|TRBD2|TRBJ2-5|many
CASSPLLAGGPETQYF
TGCGCCAGCAGCCCCCTACTAGCGGGGGGGCCGGAGACCCAGTACTTC
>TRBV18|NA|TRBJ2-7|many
CASSPTRGMGSYEQYF
TGTGCCAGCTCACCAACTAGGGGAATGGGATCCTACGAGCAGTACTTC
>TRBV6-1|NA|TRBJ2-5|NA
CASSEVRGSHETQYF
TGTGCCAGCAGTGAAGTTAGGGGTTCCCACGAGACCCAGTACTTC
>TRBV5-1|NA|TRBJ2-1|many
CASSLGLDGSSEQFF
TGCGCCAGCAGCTTGGGACTAGACGGGAGTAGTGAGCAGTTCTTC
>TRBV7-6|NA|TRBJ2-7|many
CASTALGGDSSYEQYF
TGTGCCAGCACGGCTCTGGGGGGCGATAGCTCCTACGAGCAGTACTTC
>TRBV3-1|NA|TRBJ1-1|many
CASSQGEVREYTEAFF
TGTGCCAGCAGCCAAGGCGAAGTCAGGGAGTACACTGAAGCTTTCTTT
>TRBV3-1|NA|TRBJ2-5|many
CASSQVLETQYF
TGTGCCAGCAGCCAAGTCTTAGAGACCCAGTACTTC
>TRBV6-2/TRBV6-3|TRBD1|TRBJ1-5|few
CASSRLIPGQVYSNQPQHF
TGTGCCAGCAGCCGACTAATACCGGGACAGGTCTATAGCAATCAGCCCCAGCATTTT
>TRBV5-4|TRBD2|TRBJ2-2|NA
CASSVVGGGTGELFF
TGTGCCAGCAGCGTGGTCGGGGGGGGAACCGGGGAGCTGTTTTTT
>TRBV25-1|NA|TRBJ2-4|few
CASSEWRTENIQYF
TGTGCCAGCAGTGAATGGAGGACGGAAAACATTCAGTACTTC
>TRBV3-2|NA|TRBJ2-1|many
CASSQEIGDGTNNEQFF
TGTGCCAGCAGCCAAGAAATAGGGGACGGAACTAACAATGAGCAGTTCTTC
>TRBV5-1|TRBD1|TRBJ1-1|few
CASSLLTGLGTEAFF
TGCGCCAGCAGCTTGCTGACAGGGTTGGGCACTGAAGCTTTCTTT
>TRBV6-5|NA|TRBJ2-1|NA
CASRLIAAAYNEQFF
TGTGCCAGCAGGTTAATCGCGGCTGCCTACAATGAGCAGTTCTTC
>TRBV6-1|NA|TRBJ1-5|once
CATSEGFNQPQHF
TGTGCCACCTCAGAGGGGTTCAATCAGCCCCAGCATTTT
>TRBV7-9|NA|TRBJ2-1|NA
CASSPRRGIRINEQFF
TGTGCCAGCAGCCCTAGACGGGGGATTAGGATCAATGAGCAGTTCTTC
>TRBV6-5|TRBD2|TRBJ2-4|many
CASSYGGLAASKNIQYF
TGTGCCAGCAGTTACGGGGGACTAGCGGCCTCCAAAAACATTCAGTACTTC